This T cell receptor beta chain was captured by sequencing in a study of response to subunit inactivated influenza vaccine. One entry per CDR3 protein, called by TCRdb with MiXCR from the RT-PCR reads. The profile shows more than 700,000 distinct CDR3 sequences, less than 25% of them singletons. V was pared by 5 bases and J by 6 bases, with 17 bases between. There are 14 residues in the CDR3. V usage is TRBV12-3 or TRBV12-4 and J usage is TRBJ2-7; tentative D call: TRBD2 (6 bases). The starting material was PBMCs from blood, obtained approximately 5 days after vaccination. This TCR derives from a middle-aged man who received an inactivated influenza vaccine. CDR3 region: CASSPRGPAGEQYF. CDR3 DNA: TGTGCCAGCAGTCCCCGAGGCCCAGCGGGCGAGCAGTACTTC.